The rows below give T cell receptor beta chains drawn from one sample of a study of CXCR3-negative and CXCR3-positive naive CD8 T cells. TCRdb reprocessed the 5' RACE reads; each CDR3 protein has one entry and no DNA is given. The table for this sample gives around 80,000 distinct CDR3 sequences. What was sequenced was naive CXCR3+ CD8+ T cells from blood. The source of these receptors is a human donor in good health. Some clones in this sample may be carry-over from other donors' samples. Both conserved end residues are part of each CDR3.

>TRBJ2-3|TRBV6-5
CASGRPSTDTQYF
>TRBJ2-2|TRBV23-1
CASSRLREAGELFF
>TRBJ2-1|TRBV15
CATSRELAGGPPYNEQFF
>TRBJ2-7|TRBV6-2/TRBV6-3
CASTSTGFYEQYF
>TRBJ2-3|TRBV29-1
CSVLDLSDTQYF
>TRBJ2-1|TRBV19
CASSTPPDRGLYNEQFF
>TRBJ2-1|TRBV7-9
CASSSAPGQGVNEQFF
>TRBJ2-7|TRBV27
CASSEGTGDYEQYF
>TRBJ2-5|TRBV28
CASSSRLAGEETQYF
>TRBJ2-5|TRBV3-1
CASSQVGTRQETQYF
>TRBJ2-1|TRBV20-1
CSARVPIAVSSYNEQFF
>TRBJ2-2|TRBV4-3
CASSQDIVAGGTGELFF
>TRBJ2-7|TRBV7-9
CASSPSGFYEQYF
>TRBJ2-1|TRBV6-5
CASSRGLDGYNEQFF
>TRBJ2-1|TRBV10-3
CAIGEGRDEQFF
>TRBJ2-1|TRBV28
CASSLGGRDEIF
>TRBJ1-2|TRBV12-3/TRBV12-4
CATRDRSFGGYTF
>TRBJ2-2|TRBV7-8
CASSLGGGINTGELFF
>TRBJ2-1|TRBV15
CATSRDRGYSYNEQFF
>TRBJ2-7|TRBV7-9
CASSFARTGFGTEQYF
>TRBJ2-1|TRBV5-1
CASSQDRGRYNEQFF
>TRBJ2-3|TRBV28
CASRYSTEDSTDTQYF
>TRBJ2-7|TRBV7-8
CASSLEWGTSFYEQYF
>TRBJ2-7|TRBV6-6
CASSYSRMDRVYEQYF
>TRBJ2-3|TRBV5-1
CASSSSPALGSEDTQYF
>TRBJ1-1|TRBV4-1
CAASGVNTEAFF
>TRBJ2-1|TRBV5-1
CASSLGPAGGPGNEQFF
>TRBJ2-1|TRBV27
CASSLALAGALNNEQFF
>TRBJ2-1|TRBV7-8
CASTLGTGANEQFF
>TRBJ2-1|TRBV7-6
CASSSWTATYNEQFF
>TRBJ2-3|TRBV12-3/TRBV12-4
CASTTGQVGDTQYF
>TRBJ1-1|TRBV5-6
CASSRSLRGGTGAFF
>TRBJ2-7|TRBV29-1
CSVTESYEQYF
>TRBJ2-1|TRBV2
CASSEGGRYNEQFF
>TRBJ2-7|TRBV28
CASSLSPGTVSHEQYF
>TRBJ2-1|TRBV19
CASSISSGGAYNEQFF
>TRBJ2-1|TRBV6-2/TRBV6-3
CASKELAGMGNEQFF
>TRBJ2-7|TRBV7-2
CASSLSPYEQYF
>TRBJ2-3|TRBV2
CATEGGWGTDTQYF
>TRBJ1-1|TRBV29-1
CSVDEGRLLAEAFF
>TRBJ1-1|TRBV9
CASSEGGSAVGAFF